This entry features one TCR beta chain sequence. Samples came from axillary lymph nodes draining the breast cancer. This entry belongs to a study of breast tumors, draining lymph nodes, adjacent tissues. TCRdb processed the multiplex PCR reads anew with MiXCR; each CDR3 protein has one entry. This sample carries 200,000 or so distinct CDR3 sequences, 31% of them seen once, and the ten largest clones take roughly 4%. The V end lost 4 bases, the J end lost 12 bases, and 10 bases lay between the germline ends. CDR1 and CDR2 from the germline V gene are LNHDA and SQIVND (reference sequence). This CDR3 region has 12 residues.

The specimen sequenced was axillary lymph node tissue. The chain recombines TRBV19 with TRBJ1-6; maybe TRBD1 (5 bases). This clonotype originated in a female donor with breast cancer. Some clones in this sample may be carry-over from other donors' samples. The CDR3 region is CASSTNRLPLHF. As DNA, the CDR3 is TGTGCCAGTAGTACCAACAGGTTACCCCTCCACTTT. The full variable domain, with the rest looked up from reference TRBV19 and TRBJ1-6, is DGGITQSPKYLFRKEGQNVTLSCEQNLNHDAMYWYRQDPGQGLRLIYYSQIVNDFQKGDIAEGYSVSREKKESFPLTVTSAQKNPTAFYLCASSTNRLPLHFGNGTRLTVT.